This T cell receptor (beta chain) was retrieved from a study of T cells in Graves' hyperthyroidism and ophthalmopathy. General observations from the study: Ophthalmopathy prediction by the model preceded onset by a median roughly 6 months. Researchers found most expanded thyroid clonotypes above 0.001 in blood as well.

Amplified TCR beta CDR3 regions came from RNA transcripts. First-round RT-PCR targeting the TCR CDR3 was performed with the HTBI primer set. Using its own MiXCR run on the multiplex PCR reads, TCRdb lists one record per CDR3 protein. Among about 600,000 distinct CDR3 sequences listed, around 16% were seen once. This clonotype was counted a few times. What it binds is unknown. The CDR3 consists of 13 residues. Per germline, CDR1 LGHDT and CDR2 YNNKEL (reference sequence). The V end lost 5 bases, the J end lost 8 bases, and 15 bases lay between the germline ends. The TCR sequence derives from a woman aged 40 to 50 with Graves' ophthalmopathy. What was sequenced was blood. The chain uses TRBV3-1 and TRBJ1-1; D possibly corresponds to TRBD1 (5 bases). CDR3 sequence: CASSADSGGEAFF. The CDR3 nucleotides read TGTGCCAGCAGCGCAGATAGCGGGGGGGAAGCTTTCTTT.